These T cell receptor beta chains were read from a single sample in a study of control samples from healthy donors and cancer patients. Profiling relied on immunoSEQ multiplex PCR, and the TCRdb table lists in-frame clones only, not all of them. The sample shows under 200,000 clones, 94% of them seen only once. Sample: blood. The receptors stem from a woman aged 40 to 50 in good health. Both conserved end residues are part of each CDR3. D genes are given only for firm matches. Clone size is stated in some rows and not others, as once, few, many or a class when expanded.

NA	16	TRBD2	TRBJ2-3	TRBV7-3	TGTGCCAGCAGCCACCTGGGGAGGGGAGTTACAGATACGCAGTATTTT	CASSHLGRGVTDTQYF
NA	13	NA	TRBJ1-2	TRBV3-1/TRBV3-2	TGTGCCAGCAGCCAAGGGCCGTCGAGCGGCTACACCTTC	CASSQGPSSGYTF
NA	14	TRBD1	TRBJ1-1	TRBV9	TGTGCCAGCAGCGCCCAGACAGGGGCGGATGAAGCTTTCTTT	CASSAQTGADEAFF
NA	13	NA	TRBJ1-1	TRBV30	TGTGCCTGGAAACAGGGAATTTTTGCTGAAGCTTTCTTT	CAWKQGIFAEAFF
NA	15	NA	TRBJ1-2	TRBV4-3	TGCGCCAGCAGCCAAGGTTCCGGGGCTCACTATGGCTACACCTTC	CASSQGSGAHYGYTF
NA	16	NA	TRBJ1-1	TRBV10-1	TGCGCCAGCAGTGAGAATGCTGGGTTGTGGAACACTGAAGCTTTCTTT	CASSENAGLWNTEAFF
NA	14	TRBD1	TRBJ1-5	TRBV9	TGTGCCAGCAGCCGGACAGGAGGAAATCAGCCCCAGCATTTT	CASSRTGGNQPQHF
NA	15	TRBD1	TRBJ1-1	TRBV4-1	TGCGCCAGCAGCCAAGGTCACAGGGGCAACACTGAAGCTTTCTTT	CASSQGHRGNTEAFF
NA	13	NA	TRBJ1-1	TRBV7-9	TGTGCCAGCAGTGGGGGGTCGAACACTGAAGCTTTCTTT	CASSGGSNTEAFF
NA	15	NA	TRBJ1-6	TRBV5-4	TGTGCCAGCAGGCAGACCCCCGGGGGAGAATCACCCCTCCACTTT	CASRQTPGGESPLHF
NA	11	NA	TRBJ2-5	TRBV7-2	TGTGCCAGCAGCTTATGGGAGACCCAGTACTTC	CASSLWETQYF
NA	15	NA	TRBJ2-1	TRBV15	TGTGCCACCAGCAGAGCAGGGGCCTCCTACAATGAGCAGTTCTTC	CATSRAGASYNEQFF
NA	14	NA	TRBJ1-4	TRBV6-1	TGTGCCAGCAGTGAAGAAGCGACAGTCGGGACTCGTTTTTTT	CASSEEATVGTRFF
NA	13	TRBD1	TRBJ1-2	TRBV29-1	TGCAGCGTTGGGGAGGACAGGGGGAATGGCTACACCTTC	CSVGEDRGNGYTF
NA	13	NA	TRBJ1-2	TRBV19	TGTGCCAGTAGTTCTACGGGGCTATATGGCTACACCTTC	CASSSTGLYGYTF
NA	15	NA	TRBJ1-5	TRBV7-2	TGTGCCAGCAGCTTAGTACAGGGAGGCAATCAGCCCCAGCATTTT	CASSLVQGGNQPQHF
NA	15	NA	TRBJ1-2	TRBV4-2	TGTGCCAGCAGCCAAGAGGGGCCCACTTCCTATGGCTACACCTTC	CASSQEGPTSYGYTF
NA	13	NA	TRBJ2-1	TRBV18	TGTGCCAGCTCCCCGGTGGGGCTCAATGAGCAGTTCTTC	CASSPVGLNEQFF
NA	12	TRBD2	TRBJ2-1	TRBV9	TGTGCCAGCAGCGGCCCCGGGGGGGAGCAGTTCTTC	CASSGPGGEQFF
NA	11	NA	TRBJ1-2	TRBV29-1	TGCAGCGGGACAGCCACCTATGGCTACACCTTC	CSGTATYGYTF
NA	15	NA	TRBJ1-6	TRBV18	TGTGCCAGCTCACCAGCAGGGTTTCATAATTCACCCCTCCACTTT	CASSPAGFHNSPLHF
NA	13	NA	TRBJ2-4	TRBV19	TGTGCCAGTAGTGCTAGGGCCAAAAACATTCAGTACTTC	CASSARAKNIQYF
NA	16	NA	TRBJ2-7	TRBV4-3	TGCGCCAGCAGCCTCCGGCGCCGGGAGCGATTTTACGAGCAGTACTTC	CASSLRRRERFYEQYF
NA	14	NA	TRBJ1-5	TRBV6-5	TGTGCCAGCAGTTACCGGGGTAGCAATCAGCCCCAGCATTTT	CASSYRGSNQPQHF
NA	16	NA	TRBJ2-2	TRBV5-1	TGCGCCAGCAGCATTACGCAGGGAGGCGGCACCGGGGAGCTGTTTTTT	CASSITQGGGTGELFF
NA	15	NA	TRBJ1-3	TRBV10-3	TGTGCCATCAGTGAAGGTGGTGGGGTAAGAAACACCATATATTTT	CAISEGGGVRNTIYF
NA	14	NA	TRBJ1-1	TRBV30	TGTGCCTGGAGTGCCGGACGGATCGGCACTGAAGCTTTCTTT	CAWSAGRIGTEAFF
NA	11	NA	TRBJ2-1	TRBV19	TGTGCCAGTAGTATCCTTAATGAGCAGTTCTTC	CASSILNEQFF
NA	12	NA	TRBJ1-1	TRBV12-3/TRBV12-4	TGTGCCAGCAGTTTTCCAGGGACTGAAGCTTTCTTT	CASSFPGTEAFF
NA	14	NA	TRBJ1-2	TRBV19	TGTGCCACCCGGGGGGGCGGGCGGAGAGTAGGCTACACCTTC	CATRGGGRRVGYTF
NA	16	NA	TRBJ1-2	TRBV7-2	TGTGCCAGCAGCCCCGCCGGGTCTTATACTAACTATGGCTACACCTTC	CASSPAGSYTNYGYTF
NA	15	NA	TRBJ1-6	TRBV6-1	TGTGCCAGCAGTGAAGTAGGGGGGTGGGATTCACCCCTCCACTTT	CASSEVGGWDSPLHF
NA	16	NA	TRBJ1-2	TRBV9	TGTGCCAGCAGCGCCGAAGCCTACATAACTAACTATGGCTACACCTTC	CASSAEAYITNYGYTF
NA	17	TRBD1	TRBJ2-7	TRBV5-1	TGCGCCAGCAGCTTAAGGGACAGTCCTTCCCCCCTCTACGAGCAGTACTTC	CASSLRDSPSPLYEQYF
NA	15	TRBD2	TRBJ2-1	TRBV24-1	TGTGCCACCAGCAAGGGACTAGCGGGCTACAATGAGCAGTTCTTC	CATSKGLAGYNEQFF
NA	14	NA	TRBJ2-7	TRBV5-5	TGTGCCAGCAGCTTGGGGTCAGGTACCTACGAGCAGTACTTC	CASSLGSGTYEQYF
NA	13	NA	TRBJ1-3	TRBV5-1	TGCGCCAGCAGAGGACTCAGCGGAAACACCATATATTTT	CASRGLSGNTIYF
NA	15	TRBD1	TRBJ2-3	TRBV27	TGTGCCAGCAGTCCACGGACAGGGCTCACAGATACGCAGTATTTT	CASSPRTGLTDTQYF
few	13	NA	TRBJ1-5	TRBV2	TGTGCCAGCAGTGAAGAGGACCTTGAGGCCCAGCATTTT	CASSEEDLEAQHF
NA	13	NA	TRBJ1-5	TRBV19	TGTGCCAGTAGTGGACCGGGAGAACAGCCCCAGCATTTT	CASSGPGEQPQHF
once	11	NA	TRBJ1-2	TRBV6-5	TGTGCCAGCAGTTCATTCTATGGCTACACCTTC	CASSSFYGYTF
few	15	TRBD1	TRBJ1-4	TRBV6-4	TGTGCCAGCAGTGTCGAGTTAGGGACAGGCGAAAAACTGTTTTTT	CASSVELGTGEKLFF